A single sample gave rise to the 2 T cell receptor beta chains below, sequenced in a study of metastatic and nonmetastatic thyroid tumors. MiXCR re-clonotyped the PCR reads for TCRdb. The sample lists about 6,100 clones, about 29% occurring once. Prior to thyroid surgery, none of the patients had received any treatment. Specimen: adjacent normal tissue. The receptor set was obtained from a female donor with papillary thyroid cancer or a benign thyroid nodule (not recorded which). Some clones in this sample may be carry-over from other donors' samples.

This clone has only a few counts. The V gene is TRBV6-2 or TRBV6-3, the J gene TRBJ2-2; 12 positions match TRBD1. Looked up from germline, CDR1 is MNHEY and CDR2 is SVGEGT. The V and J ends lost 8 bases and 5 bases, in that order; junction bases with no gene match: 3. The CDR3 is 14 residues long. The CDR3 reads CASRDRGQTGELFF. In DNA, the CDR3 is TGTGCCAGCCGGGACAGGGGGCAGACCGGGGAGCTGTTTTTT.

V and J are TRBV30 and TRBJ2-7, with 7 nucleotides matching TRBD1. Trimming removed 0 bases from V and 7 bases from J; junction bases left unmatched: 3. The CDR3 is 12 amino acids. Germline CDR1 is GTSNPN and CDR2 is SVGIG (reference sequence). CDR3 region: CAWSVAGGEQYV. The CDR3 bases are TGTGCCTGGAGTGTTGCAGGGGGAGAGCAGTACGTC.